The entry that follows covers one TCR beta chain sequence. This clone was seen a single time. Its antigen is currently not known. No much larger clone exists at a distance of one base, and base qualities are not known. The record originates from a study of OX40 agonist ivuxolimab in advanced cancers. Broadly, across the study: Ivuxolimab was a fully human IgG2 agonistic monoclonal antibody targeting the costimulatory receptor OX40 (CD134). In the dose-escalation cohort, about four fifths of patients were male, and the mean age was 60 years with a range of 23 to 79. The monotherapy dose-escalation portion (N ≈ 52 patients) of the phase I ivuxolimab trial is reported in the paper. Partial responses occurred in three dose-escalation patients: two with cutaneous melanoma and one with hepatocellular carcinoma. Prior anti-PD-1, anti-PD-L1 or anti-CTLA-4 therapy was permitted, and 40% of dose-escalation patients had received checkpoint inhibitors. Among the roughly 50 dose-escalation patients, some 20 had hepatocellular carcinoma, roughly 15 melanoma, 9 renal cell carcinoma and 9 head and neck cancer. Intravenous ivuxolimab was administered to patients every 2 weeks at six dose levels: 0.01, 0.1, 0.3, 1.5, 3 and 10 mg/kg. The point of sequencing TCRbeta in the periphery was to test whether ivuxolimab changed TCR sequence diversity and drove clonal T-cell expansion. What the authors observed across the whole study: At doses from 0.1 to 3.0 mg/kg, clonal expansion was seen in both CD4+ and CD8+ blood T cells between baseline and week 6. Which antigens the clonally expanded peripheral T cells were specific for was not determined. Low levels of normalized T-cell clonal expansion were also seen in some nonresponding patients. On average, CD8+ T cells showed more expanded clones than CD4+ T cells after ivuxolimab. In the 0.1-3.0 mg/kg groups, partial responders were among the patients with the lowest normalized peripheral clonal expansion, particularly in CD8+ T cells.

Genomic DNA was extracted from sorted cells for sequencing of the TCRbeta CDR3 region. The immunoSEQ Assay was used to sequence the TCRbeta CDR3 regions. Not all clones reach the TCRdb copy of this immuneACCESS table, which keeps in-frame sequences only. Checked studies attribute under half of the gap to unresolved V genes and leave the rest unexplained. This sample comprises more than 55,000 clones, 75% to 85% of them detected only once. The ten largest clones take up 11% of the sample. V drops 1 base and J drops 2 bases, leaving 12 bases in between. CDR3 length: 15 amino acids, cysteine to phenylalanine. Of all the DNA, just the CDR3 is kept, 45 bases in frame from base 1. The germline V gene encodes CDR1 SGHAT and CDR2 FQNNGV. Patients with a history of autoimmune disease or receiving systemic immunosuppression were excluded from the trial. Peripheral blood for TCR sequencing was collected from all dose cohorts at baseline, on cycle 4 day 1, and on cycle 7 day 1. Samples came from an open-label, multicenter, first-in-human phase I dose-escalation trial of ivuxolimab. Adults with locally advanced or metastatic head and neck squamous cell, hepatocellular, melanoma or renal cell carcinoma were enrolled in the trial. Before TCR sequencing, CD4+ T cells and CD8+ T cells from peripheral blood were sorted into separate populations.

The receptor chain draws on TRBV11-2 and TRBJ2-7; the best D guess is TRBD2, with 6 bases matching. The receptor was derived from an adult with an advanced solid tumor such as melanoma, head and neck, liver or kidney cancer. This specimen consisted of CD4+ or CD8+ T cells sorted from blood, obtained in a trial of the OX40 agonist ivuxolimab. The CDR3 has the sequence CASSLVRGLTYEQYF. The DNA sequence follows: TGTGCCAGCAGCTTAGTCCGGGGACTCACCTACGAGCAGTACTTC.